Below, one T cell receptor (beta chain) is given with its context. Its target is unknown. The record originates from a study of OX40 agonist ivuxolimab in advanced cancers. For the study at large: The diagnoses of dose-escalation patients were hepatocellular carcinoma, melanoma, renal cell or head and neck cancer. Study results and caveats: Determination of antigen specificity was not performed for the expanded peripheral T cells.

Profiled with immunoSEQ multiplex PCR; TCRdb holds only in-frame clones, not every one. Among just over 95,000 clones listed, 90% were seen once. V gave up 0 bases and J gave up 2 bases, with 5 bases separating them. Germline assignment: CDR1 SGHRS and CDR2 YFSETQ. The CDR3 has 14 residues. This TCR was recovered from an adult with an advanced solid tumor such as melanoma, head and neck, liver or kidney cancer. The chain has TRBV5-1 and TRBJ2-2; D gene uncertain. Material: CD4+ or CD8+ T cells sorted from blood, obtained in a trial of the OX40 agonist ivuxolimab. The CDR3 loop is CASSLGSNTGELFF. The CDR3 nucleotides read TGCGCCAGCAGCTTGGGCAGTAACACCGGGGAGCTGTTTTTT.